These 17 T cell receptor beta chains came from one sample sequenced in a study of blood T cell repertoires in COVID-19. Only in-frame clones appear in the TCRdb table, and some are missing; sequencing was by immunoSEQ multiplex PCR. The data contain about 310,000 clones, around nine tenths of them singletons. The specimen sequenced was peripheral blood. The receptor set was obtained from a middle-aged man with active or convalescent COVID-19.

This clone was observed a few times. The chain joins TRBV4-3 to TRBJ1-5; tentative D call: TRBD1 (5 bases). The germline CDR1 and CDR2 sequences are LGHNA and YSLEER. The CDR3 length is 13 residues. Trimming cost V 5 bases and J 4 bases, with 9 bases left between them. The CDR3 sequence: CASSLDRNQPQHF. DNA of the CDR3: TGCGCCAGCAGCTTAGACAGAAATCAGCCCCAGCATTTT.

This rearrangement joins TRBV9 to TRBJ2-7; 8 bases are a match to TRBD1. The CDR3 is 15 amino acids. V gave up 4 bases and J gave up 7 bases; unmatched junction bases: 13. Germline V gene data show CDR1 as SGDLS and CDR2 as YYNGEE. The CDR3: CASSPQGASRSEQYF. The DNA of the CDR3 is TGTGCCAGCAGCCCTCAGGGGGCAAGTAGATCGGAGCAGTACTTC.

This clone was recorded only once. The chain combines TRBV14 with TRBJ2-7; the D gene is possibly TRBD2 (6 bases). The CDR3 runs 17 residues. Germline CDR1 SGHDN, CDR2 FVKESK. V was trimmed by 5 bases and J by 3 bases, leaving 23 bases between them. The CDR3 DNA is TGTGCCAGCAGCTTTCGGGACTCAATGGTCCCCTTCTACGAGCAGTACTTC. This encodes CASSFRDSMVPFYEQYF. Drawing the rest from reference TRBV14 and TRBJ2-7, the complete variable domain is EAGVTQFPSHSVIEKGQTVTLRCDPISGHDNLYWYRRVMGKEIKFLLHFVKESKQDESGMPNNRFLAERTGGTYSTLKVQPAELEDSGVYFCASSFRDSMVPFYEQYFGPGTRLTVT.

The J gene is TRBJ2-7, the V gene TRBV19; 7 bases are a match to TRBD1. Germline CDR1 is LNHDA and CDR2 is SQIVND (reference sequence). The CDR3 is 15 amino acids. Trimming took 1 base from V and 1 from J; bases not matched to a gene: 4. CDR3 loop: CASSIGTGPSYEQYF. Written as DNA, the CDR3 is TGTGCCAGTAGTATAGGGACAGGCCCATCCTACGAGCAGTACTTC.

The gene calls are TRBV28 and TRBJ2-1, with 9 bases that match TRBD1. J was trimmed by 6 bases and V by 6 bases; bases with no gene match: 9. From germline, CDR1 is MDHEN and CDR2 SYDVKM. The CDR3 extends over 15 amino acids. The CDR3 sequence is CASRQSGQGLNEQFF. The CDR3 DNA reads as TGTGCCAGCAGGCAATCGGGACAGGGCCTCAATGAGCAGTTCTTC.

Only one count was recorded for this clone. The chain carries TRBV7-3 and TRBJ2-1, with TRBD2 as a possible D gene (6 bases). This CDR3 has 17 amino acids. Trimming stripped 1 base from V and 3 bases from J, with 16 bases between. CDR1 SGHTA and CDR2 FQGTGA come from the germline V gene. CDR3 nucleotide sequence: TGTGCCAGCAGCTTAATGGAGGGAGGTGGTCTCTACAATGAGCAGTTCTTC. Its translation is CASSLMEGGGLYNEQFF.

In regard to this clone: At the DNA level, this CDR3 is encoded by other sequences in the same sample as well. The CDR3 nucleotides are TGCAGCGTGGGCAGGGGCACTGAAGCTTTCTTT. As protein: CSVGRGTEAFF. The gene calls are TRBV29-1 and TRBJ1-1; D possibly corresponds to TRBD1 (6 bases). The CDR3 loop spans 11 amino acids. Germline V gene lookup returns CDR1 SQVTM and CDR2 ANQGSEA. The V gene lost 6 bases and the J gene lost 4 bases, with 9 bases spanning the gap.

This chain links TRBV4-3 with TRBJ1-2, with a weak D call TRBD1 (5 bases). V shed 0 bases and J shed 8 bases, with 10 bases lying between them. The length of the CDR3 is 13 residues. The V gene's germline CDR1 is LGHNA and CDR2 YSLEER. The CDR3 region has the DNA TGCGCCAGCAGCCAAGAACAGGCCCGGGGCTACACCTTC. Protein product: CASSQEQARGYTF.

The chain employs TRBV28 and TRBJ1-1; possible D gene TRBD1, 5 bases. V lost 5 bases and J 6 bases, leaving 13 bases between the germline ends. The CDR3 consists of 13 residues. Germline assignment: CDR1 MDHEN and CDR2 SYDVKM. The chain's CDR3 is CASSKQAGAEAFF. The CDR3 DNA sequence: TGTGCCAGCAGTAAACAGGCCGGAGCTGAAGCTTTCTTT. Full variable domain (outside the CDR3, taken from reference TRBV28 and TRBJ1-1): DVKVTQSSRYLVKRTGEKVFLECVQDMDHENMFWYRQDPGLGLRLIYFSYDVKMKEKGDIPEGYSVSREKKERFSLILESASTNQTSMYLCASSKQAGAEAFFGQGTRLTVV.

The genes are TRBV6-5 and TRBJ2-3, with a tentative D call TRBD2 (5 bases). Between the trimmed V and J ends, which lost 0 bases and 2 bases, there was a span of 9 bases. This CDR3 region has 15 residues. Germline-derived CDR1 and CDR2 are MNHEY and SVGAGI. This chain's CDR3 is CASSYSSGFTDTQYF. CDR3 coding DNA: TGTGCCAGCAGTTACTCGTCGGGATTCACAGATACGCAGTATTTT.

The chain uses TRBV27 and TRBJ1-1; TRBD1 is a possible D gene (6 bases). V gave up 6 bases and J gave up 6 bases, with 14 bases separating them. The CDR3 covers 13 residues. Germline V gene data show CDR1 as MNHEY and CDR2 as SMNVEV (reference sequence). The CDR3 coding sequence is TGTGCCAGCAGGGCTACAGGGAGGGCTGAAGCTTTCTTT. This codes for CASRATGRAEAFF.

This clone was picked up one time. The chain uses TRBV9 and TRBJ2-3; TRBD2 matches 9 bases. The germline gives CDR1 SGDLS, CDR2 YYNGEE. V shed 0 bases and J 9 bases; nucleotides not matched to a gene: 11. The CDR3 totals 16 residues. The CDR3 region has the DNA TGTGCCAGCAGCGTAGGTAGCGGGGAGGCGGGAGGGACGCAGTATTTT. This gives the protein CASSVGSGEAGGTQYF.

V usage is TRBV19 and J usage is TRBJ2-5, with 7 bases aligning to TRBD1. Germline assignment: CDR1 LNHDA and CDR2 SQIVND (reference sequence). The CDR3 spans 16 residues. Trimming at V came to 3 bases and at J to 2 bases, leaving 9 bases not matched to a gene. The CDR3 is CASSIFGTEKQETQYF. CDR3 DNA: TGTGCCAGTAGTATTTTCGGGACAGAGAAACAAGAGACCCAGTACTTC.

In DNA form, the CDR3 reads TGTGCCACCAGTGATTTGGGCAGGGGGACAGATACGCAGTATTTT. Translation: CATSDLGRGTDTQYF. The chain joins TRBV24-1 to TRBJ2-3; 7 bases are shared with TRBD1. The CDR3 is made up of 15 amino acids. The germline CDR1 and CDR2 sequences are KGHDR and SFDVKD. V lost 0 bases, J lost 3 bases, and 2 bases stayed unmatched.

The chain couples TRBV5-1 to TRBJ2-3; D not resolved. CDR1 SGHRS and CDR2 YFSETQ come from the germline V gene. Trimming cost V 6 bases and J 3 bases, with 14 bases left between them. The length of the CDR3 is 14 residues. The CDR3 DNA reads TGCGCCAGCACCCTCCGCGCGCGGACAGATACGCAGTATTTT. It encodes CASTLRARTDTQYF.

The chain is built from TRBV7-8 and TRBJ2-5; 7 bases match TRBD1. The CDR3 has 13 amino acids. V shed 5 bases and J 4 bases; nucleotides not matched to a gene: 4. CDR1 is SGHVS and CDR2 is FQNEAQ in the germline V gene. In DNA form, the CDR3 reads TGTGCCAGCAGCGTGACAGGGATAGAGACCCAGTACTTC. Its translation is CASSVTGIETQYF.

Here the CDR3 DNA reads TGTGCCAGCAGCCAACCAGGGGGCTGGGAAGCTTTCTTT. Its protein product is CASSQPGGWEAFF. The V call is TRBV7-2, the J call TRBJ1-1; 8 bases align to TRBD1. CDR1 SGHTA and CDR2 FQGNSA come from the germline V gene. The CDR3 loop spans 13 amino acids. The trim removed 5 bases at V and 8 bases at J, leaving 7 bases unmatched.